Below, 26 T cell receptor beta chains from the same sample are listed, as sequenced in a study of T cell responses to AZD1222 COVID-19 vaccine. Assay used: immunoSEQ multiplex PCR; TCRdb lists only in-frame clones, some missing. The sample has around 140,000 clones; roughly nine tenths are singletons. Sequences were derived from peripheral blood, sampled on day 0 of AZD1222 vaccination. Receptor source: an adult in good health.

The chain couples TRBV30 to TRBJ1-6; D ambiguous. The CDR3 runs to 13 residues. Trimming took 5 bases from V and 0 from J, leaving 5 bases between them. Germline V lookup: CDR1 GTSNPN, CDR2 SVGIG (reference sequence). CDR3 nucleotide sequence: TGTGCCTGGGGAGACTCCTATAATTCACCCCTCCACTTT. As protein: CAWGDSYNSPLHF.

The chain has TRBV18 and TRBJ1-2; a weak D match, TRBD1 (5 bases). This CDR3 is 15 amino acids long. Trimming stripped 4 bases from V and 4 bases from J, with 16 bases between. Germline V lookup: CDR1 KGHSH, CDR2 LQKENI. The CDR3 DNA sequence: TGTGCCAGCTCACTCGACAGTCAATCGGGCTATGGCTACACCTTC. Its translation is CASSLDSQSGYGYTF.

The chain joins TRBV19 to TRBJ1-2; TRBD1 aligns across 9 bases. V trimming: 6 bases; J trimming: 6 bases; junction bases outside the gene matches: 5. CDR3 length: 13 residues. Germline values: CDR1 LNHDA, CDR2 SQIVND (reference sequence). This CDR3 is CASRFRDRDGYTF. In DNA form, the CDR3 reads TGTGCCAGTAGGTTCCGGGACAGGGATGGCTACACCTTC.

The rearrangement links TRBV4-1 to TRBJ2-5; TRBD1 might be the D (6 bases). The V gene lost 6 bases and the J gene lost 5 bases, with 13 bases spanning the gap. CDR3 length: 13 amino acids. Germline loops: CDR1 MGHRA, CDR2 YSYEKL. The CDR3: CASSSTGIETQYF. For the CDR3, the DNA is TGCGCCAGCAGTAGCACAGGGATTGAGACCCAGTACTTC.

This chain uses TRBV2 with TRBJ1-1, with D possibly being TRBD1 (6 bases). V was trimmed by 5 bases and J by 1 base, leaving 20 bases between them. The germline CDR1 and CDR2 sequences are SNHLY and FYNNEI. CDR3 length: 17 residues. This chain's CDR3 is CASSHYRILDRNTEAFF. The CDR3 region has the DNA TGTGCCAGCAGTCACTACCGAATCCTGGACAGGAACACTGAAGCTTTCTTT.

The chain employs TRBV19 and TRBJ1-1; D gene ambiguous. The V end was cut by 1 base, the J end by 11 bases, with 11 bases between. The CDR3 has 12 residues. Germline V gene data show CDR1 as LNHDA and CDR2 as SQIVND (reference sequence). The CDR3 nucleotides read TGTGCCAGTAGTATAGGGACGGTAGGCGCTTTCTTT. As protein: CASSIGTVGAFF. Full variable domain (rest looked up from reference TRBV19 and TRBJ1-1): DGGITQSPKYLFRKEGQNVTLSCEQNLNHDAMYWYRQDPGQGLRLIYYSQIVNDFQKGDIAEGYSVSREKKESFPLTVTSAQKNPTAFYLCASSIGTVGAFFGQGTRLTVV.

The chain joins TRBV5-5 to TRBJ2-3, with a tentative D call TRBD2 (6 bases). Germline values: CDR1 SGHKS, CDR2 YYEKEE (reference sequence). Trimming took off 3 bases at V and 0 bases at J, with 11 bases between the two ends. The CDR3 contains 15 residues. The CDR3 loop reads CASSWDWTSTDTQYF. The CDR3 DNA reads TGTGCCAGCAGCTGGGACTGGACTAGCACAGATACGCAGTATTTT.

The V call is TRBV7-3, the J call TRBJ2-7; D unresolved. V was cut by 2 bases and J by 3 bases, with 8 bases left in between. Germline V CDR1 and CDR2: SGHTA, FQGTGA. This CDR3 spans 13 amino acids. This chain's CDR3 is CASSLGLGYEQYF. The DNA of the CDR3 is TGTGCCAGCAGCTTAGGTCTGGGCTACGAGCAGTACTTC. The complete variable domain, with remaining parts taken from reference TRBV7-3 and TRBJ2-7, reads GAGVSQTPSNKVTEKGKYVELRCDPISGHTALYWYRQSLGQGPEFLIYFQGTGAADDSGLPNDRFFAVRPEGSVSTLKIQRTERGDSAVYLCASSLGLGYEQYFGPGTRLTVT.

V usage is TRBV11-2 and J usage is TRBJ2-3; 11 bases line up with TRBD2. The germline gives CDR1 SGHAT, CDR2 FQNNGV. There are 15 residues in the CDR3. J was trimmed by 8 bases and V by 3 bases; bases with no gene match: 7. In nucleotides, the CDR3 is TGTGCCAGCAGCTTTGAGCGGCTAGCGGGGGGTACGCAGTATTTT. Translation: CASSFERLAGGTQYF.

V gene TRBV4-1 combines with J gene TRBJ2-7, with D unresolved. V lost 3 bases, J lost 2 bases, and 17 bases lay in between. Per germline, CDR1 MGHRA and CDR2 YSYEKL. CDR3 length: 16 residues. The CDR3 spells CASSHPLGRWAYEQYF. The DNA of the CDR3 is TGCGCCAGCAGCCACCCACTCGGGCGATGGGCCTACGAGCAGTACTTC.

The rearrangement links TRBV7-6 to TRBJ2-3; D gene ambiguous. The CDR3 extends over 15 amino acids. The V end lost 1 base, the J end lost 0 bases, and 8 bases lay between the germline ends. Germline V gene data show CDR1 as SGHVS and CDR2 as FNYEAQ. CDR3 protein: CASSLEHLSTDTQYF. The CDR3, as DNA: TGTGCCAGCAGCTTAGAACACCTAAGCACAGATACGCAGTATTTT.

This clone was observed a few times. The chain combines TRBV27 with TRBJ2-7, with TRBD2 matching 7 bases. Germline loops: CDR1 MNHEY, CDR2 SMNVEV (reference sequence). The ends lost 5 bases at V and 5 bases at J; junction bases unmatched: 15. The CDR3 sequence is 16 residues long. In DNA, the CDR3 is TGTGCCAGCAGTCCCCTTCATGCGGGGGTATGGAACGAGCAGTACTTC. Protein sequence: CASSPLHAGVWNEQYF.

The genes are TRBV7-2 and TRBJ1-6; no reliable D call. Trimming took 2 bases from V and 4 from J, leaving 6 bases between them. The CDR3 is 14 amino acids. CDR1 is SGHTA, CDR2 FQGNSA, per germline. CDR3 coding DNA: TGTGCCAGCAGCTTACAACAGTATAATTCACCCCTCCACTTT. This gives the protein CASSLQQYNSPLHF.

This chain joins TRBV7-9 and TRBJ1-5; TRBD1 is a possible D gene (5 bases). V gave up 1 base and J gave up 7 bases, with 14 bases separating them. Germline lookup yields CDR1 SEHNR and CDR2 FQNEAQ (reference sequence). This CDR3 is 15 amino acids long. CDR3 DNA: TGTGCCAGCAGCTTAGGTCCAGGGTCACGGCAGCCCCAGCATTTT. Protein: CASSLGPGSRQPQHF.

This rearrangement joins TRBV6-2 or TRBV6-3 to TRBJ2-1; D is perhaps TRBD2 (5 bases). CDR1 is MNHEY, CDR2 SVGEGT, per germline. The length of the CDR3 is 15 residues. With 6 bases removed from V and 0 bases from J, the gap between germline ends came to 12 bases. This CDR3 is CASSLGGPSYNEQFF. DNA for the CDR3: TGTGCCAGCAGCCTCGGCGGGCCCTCCTACAATGAGCAGTTCTTC.

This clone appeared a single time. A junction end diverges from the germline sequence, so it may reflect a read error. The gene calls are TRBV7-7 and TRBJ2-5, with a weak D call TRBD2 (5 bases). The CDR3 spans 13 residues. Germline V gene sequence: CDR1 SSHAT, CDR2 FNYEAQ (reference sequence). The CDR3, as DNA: TGTGCTAGCAGCCCCACCCCGGGGGAGACCCAGTACTTC. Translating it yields CASSPTPGETQYF.

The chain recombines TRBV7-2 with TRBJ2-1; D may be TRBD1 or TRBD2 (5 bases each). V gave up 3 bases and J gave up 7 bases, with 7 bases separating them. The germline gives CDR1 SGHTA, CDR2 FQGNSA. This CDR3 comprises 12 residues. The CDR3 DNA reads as TGTGCCAGCAGCTTGTGGGGGAATGAGCAGTTCTTC. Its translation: CASSLWGNEQFF.

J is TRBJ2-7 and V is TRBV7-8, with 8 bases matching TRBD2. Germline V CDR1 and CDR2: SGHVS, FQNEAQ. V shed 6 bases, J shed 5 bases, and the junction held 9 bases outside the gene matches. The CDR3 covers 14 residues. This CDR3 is CASRDGGARHEQYF. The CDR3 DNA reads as TGTGCCAGCAGGGACGGGGGGGCGCGCCACGAGCAGTACTTC.

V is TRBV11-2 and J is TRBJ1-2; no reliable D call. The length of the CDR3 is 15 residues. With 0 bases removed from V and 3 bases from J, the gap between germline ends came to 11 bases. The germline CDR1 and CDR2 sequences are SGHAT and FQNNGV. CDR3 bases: TGTGCCAGCAGCTTAGATCGACGGACGGACTATGGCTACACCTTC. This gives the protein CASSLDRRTDYGYTF.

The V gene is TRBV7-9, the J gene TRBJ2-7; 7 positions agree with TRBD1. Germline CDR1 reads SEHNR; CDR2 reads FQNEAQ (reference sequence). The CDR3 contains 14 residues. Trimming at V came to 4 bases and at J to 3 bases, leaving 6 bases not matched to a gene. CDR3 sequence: CASSSGQESYEQYF. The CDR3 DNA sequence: TGTGCCAGCAGCTCCGGACAGGAGAGCTACGAGCAGTACTTC.

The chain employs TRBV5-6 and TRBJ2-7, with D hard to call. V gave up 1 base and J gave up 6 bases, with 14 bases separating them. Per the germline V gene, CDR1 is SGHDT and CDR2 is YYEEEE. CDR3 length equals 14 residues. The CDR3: CASSLLLIGREQYF. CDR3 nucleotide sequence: TGTGCCAGCAGCTTGTTGCTAATAGGGCGCGAGCAGTACTTC.

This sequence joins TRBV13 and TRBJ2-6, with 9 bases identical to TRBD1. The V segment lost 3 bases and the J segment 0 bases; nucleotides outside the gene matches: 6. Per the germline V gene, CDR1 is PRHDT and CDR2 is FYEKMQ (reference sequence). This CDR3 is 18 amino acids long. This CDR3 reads CASSFYRGLTSGANVLTF. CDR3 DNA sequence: TGTGCCAGCAGCTTCTACAGGGGGCTGACCTCTGGGGCCAACGTCCTGACTTTC.

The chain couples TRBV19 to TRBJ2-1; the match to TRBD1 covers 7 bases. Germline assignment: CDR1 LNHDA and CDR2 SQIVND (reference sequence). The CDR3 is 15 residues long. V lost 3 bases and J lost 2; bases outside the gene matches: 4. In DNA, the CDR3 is TGTGCCAGTAGTATCCGGGACAGCACCTACAATGAGCAGTTCTTC. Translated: CASSIRDSTYNEQFF.

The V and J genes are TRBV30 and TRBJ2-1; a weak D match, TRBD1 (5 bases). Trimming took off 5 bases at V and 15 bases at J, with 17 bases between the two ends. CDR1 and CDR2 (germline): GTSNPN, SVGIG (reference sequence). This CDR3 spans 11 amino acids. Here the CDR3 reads CAWDTGKVPFF. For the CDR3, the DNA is TGTGCCTGGGATACAGGTAAAGTCCCGTTCTTC.

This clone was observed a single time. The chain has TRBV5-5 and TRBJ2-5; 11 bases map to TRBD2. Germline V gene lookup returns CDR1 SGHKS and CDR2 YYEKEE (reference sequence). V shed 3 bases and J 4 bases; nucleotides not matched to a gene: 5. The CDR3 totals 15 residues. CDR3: CASSYSGRAPETQYF. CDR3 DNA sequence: TGTGCCAGCAGCTATAGCGGGAGGGCCCCAGAGACCCAGTACTTC.

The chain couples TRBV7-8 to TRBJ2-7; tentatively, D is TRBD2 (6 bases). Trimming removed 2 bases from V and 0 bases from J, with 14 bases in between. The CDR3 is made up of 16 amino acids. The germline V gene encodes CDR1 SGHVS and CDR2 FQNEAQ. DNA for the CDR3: TGTGCCAGCAGCTTAAGGGTGGGCGGGGACTCCTACGAGCAGTACTTC. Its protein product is CASSLRVGGDSYEQYF.